This TCR beta chain was sequenced in a study of cytomegalovirus exposure and HLA in healthy donors. Amplification used 60 Vbeta primers and 13 Jbeta primers. Only in-frame clones appear in the TCRdb table, and some are missing; sequencing was by immunoSEQ multiplex PCR. Its clone listing holds about 130,000 clones. Germline V gene data show CDR1 as KGHSH and CDR2 as LQKENI. The CDR3 loop spans 16 amino acids. Trimming removed 2 bases at V and 4 bases at J, with 18 bases between. Study conclusions and caveats: The authors assumed roughly uniform sequencing depth across donors for presence/absence analyses. Specificity for CMV antigens was confirmed in vitro for a few of the CMV-associated chains.

As concerns this clone: Antigen specificity is unknown.

The receptor comes from a woman aged 55-70 years in good health and CMV-seronegative. The chain recombines TRBV18 with TRBJ2-7; D is undetermined. Sequenced input: PBMCs. The CDR3 reads CASSPNLLAGSYEQYF. The CDR3, as DNA: TGTGCCAGCTCACCAAACCTCCTGGCAGGATCTTACGAGCAGTACTTC.